Presented here are 4 T cell receptor beta chains from one specimen sequenced in a study of cytomegalovirus exposure and HLA in healthy donors. Researchers ran the PCR with 60 Vbeta and 13 Jbeta primers. Profiling relied on immunoSEQ multiplex PCR, and the TCRdb table lists in-frame clones only, not all of them. Altogether some 160,000 clones are present, more than 65% being singletons, with the ten largest covering 1.5% to 2%. Source material: PBMCs. Receptor source: a woman younger than 45 in good health and CMV-seronegative.

This chain uses TRBV6-1 with TRBJ2-2, with D perhaps matching TRBD1 (6 bases). The V gene lost 6 bases and the J gene lost 1 base, with 9 bases spanning the gap. The germline V gene has CDR1 MNHNS and CDR2 SASEGT. CDR3 length equals 14 residues. The CDR3 DNA is TGTGCCAGCAGCGCGACAGGGAACACCGGGGAGCTGTTTTTT. Amino acid sequence: CASSATGNTGELFF.

This chain connects TRBV13 to TRBJ2-3; 7 bases match TRBD1. Trimming at V came to 6 bases and at J to 0 bases, leaving 6 bases not matched to a gene. Germline values: CDR1 PRHDT, CDR2 FYEKMQ (reference sequence). The CDR3 contains 15 residues. The CDR3 here is CASSRTGASTDTQYF. CDR3 bases: TGTGCCAGCAGTCGTACAGGGGCTAGCACAGATACGCAGTATTTT.

The CDR3 nucleotides read TGTGCCACCACGCAACCTCTGGGACAGAGAAACATTCAGTACTTC. Encoded protein: CATTQPLGQRNIQYF. The chain combines TRBV5-4 with TRBJ2-4, with 7 bases lining up with TRBD1. This CDR3 contains 15 residues. V lost 9 bases, J lost 6 bases, and 15 bases stayed unmatched. The germline gives CDR1 SGHNT, CDR2 YYREEE (reference sequence).

In this sample, this clone turned up a few times. The J gene is TRBJ1-2, the V gene TRBV5-1; D not certain. Trimming shortened V by 1 base and J by 0 bases, and 7 bases separated the two germline ends. Germline V CDR1 and CDR2: SGHRS, YFSETQ. This CDR3 contains 14 residues. CDR3 loop: CASSLTVSNYGYTF. DNA for the CDR3: TGCGCCAGCAGCTTGACAGTCTCTAACTATGGCTACACCTTC.